Listed below are T cell receptor beta chains from one sample, sequenced in a study of radiation and T cells in renal cell carcinoma. Generated by immunoSEQ multiplex PCR, the TCRdb table keeps only in-frame clones and is missing some. This table has roughly 100,000 clones, 75% to 90% appearing once. The specimen comprised blood, sampled from a patient whose treatment included radiotherapy and nephrectomy. These receptors all stem from a man aged 50 to 60 with renal cell carcinoma. Each CDR3 is given with its conserved first and last residue. A D gene is named only where the DNA matches it firmly. Not every row has a clone size; where given, it reads once, few, many or a size class.

-,-,TRBJ1-2,TRBV7-2,CASSLDGIGYTF,TGTGCCAGCAGCTTGGACGGAATAGGCTACACCTTC
-,-,TRBJ1-3,TRBV7-9,CASSLTNTIYF,TGTGCCAGCAGCCTAACAAACACCATATATTTT
-,TRBD2,TRBJ2-3,TRBV5-1,CATRTSGGAIDTQYF,TGCGCCACCCGGACTAGCGGGGGGGCCATAGATACGCAGTATTTT
-,-,TRBJ1-1,TRBV28,CASSFGQTNTEAFF,TGTGCCAGCAGTTTTGGCCAGACGAACACTGAAGCTTTCTTT
-,-,TRBJ1-3,TRBV29-1,CSAGTGTGNTIYF,TGCAGCGCCGGTACAGGGACTGGAAACACCATATATTTT
-,-,TRBJ1-2,TRBV7-9,CASSLEVSGWGYTF,TGTGCCAGCAGCTTAGAGGTTTCGGGGTGGGGCTACACCTTC
-,-,TRBJ2-7,TRBV13,CASSRQGGVTEQYF,TGTGCCAGCAGCCGACAGGGAGGCGTGACCGAGCAGTACTTC
-,-,TRBJ1-4,TRBV6-1,CASSPDRSNEKLFF,TGTGCCAGCAGTCCCGACAGATCTAATGAAAAACTGTTTTTT
-,-,TRBJ1-5,TRBV10-3,CAISEWQNQPQHF,TGTGCCATCAGTGAGTGGCAAAATCAGCCACAGCATTTT
-,TRBD1,TRBJ2-7,TRBV7-8,CASSSTGKGEQYF,TGTGCCAGCAGTTCGACAGGGAAGGGCGAGCAGTACTTC
once,TRBD2,TRBJ2-5,TRBV5-4,CASSFPSGAKETQYF,TGTGCCAGCAGCTTTCCTAGCGGGGCTAAAGAGACCCAGTACTTC
once,-,TRBJ2-7,TRBV6-5,CASSRGDWDNYEQYF,TGTGCCAGCAGCCGAGGAGACTGGGACAACTACGAGCAGTACTTC
-,TRBD1,TRBJ1-4,TRBV5-5,CASSFQGADEKLFF,TGTGCCAGCAGCTTTCAGGGGGCAGATGAAAAACTGTTTTTT
-,-,TRBJ2-7,TRBV7-9,CASSSLWRGNYEQYF,TGTGCCAGCAGCTCCCTTTGGCGGGGAAACTACGAGCAGTACTTC
-,TRBD2,TRBJ2-5,TRBV10-1,CASSVGTSGIQETQYF,TGCGCCAGCAGTGTGGGGACTAGCGGGATCCAAGAGACCCAGTACTTC
-,-,TRBJ2-7,TRBV5-1,CASSLAGRNEQYF,TGCGCCAGCAGCTTGGCCGGGCGTAACGAGCAGTACTTC
once,-,TRBJ1-2,TRBV6-1,CASSDTTGYYTF,TGTGCCAGCAGTGATACGACAGGTTATTACACCTTC
once,TRBD2,TRBJ2-7,TRBV2,CASKGTTLVPSSYEQYF,TGTGCCAGCAAGGGGACTACCCTGGTCCCGAGCTCCTACGAGCAGTACTTC
-,-,TRBJ1-2,TRBV7-9,CASSLALLDYGYTF,TGTGCCAGCAGCTTAGCTCTACTAGACTATGGCTACACCTTC
-,TRBD1,TRBJ1-4,TRBV9,CASSGDRGSGKLFF,TGTGCCAGCAGCGGCGACAGGGGGTCCGGAAAACTGTTTTTT
-,TRBD1,TRBJ2-1,TRBV5-1,CASSLGSGQGYNEQFF,TGCGCCAGCAGCTTGGGTTCGGGACAGGGTTATAATGAGCAGTTCTTC
-,-,TRBJ1-1,TRBV2,CASSVLELNTEAFF,TGTGCCAGCAGTGTTCTAGAACTGAACACTGAAGCTTTCTTT